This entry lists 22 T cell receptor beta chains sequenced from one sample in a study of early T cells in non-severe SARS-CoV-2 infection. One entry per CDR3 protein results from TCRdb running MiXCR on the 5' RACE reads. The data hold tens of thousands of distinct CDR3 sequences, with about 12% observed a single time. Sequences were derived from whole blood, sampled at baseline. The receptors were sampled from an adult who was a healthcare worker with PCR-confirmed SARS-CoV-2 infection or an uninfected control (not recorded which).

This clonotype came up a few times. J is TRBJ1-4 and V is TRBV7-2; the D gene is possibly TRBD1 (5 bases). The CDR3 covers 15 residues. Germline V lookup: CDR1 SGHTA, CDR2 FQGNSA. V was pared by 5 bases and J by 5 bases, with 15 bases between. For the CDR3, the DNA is TGTGCCAGCAGCGCTTGGGGGTCTTTAAATGAAAAACTGTTTTTT. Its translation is CASSAWGSLNEKLFF.

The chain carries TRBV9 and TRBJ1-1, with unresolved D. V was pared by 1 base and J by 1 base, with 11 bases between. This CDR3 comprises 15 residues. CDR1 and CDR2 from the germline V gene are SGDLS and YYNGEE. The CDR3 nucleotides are TGTGCCAGCAGCGTACCCGACGGAAGGAACACTGAAGCTTTCTTT. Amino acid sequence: CASSVPDGRNTEAFF.

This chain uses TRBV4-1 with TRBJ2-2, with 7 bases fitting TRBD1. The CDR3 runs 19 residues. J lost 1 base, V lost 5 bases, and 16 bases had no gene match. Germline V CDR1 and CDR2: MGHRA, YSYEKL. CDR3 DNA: TGCGCCAGCAGCTCCACGATCCACAGGGGTTTGGGGAACACCGGGGAGCTGTTTTTT. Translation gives CASSSTIHRGLGNTGELFF.

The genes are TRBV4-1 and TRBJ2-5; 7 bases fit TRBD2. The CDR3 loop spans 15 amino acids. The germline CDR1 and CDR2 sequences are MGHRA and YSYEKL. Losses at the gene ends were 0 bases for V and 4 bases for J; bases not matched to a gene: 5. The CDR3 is CASSQDGGGGETQYF. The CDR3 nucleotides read TGCGCCAGCAGCCAAGATGGCGGGGGAGGAGAGACCCAGTACTTC.

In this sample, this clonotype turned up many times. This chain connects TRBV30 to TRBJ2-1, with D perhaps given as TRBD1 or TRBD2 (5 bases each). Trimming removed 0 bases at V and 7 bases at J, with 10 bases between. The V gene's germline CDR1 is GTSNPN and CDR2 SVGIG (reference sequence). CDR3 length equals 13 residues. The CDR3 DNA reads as TGTGCCTGGAGTGTAATGGGGGATAATGAGCAGTTCTTC. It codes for CAWSVMGDNEQFF.

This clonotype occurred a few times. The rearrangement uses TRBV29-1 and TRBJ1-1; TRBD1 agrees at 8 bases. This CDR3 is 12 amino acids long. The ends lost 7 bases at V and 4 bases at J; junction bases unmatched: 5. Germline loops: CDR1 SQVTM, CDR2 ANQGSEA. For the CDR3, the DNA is TGCAGCGCTGACAGGGGCAGCACTGAAGCTTTCTTT. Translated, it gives CSADRGSTEAFF. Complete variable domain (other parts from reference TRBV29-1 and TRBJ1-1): SAVISQKPSRDICQRGTSLTIQCQVDSQVTMMFWYRQQPGQSLTLIATANQGSEATYESGFVIDKFPISRPNLTFSTLTVSNMSPEDSSIYLCSADRGSTEAFFGQGTRLTVV.

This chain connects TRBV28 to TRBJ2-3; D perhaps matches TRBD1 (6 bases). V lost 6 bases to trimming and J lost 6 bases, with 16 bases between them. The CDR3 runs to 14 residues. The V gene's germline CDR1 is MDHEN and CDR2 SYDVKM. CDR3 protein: CASSRQQGTDTQYF. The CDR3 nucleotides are TGTGCCAGCAGCCGCCAACAGGGTACCGATACGCAGTATTTT. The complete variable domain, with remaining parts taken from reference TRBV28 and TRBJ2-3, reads DVKVTQSSRYLVKRTGEKVFLECVQDMDHENMFWYRQDPGLGLRLIYFSYDVKMKEKGDIPEGYSVSREKKERFSLILESASTNQTSMYLCASSRQQGTDTQYFGPGTRLTVL.

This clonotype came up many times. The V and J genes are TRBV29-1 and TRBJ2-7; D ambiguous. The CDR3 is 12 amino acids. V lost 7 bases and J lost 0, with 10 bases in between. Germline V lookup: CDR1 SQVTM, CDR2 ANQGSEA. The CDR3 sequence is CSGGRNSYEQYF. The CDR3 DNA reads TGCAGCGGGGGTAGAAACTCCTACGAGCAGTACTTC.

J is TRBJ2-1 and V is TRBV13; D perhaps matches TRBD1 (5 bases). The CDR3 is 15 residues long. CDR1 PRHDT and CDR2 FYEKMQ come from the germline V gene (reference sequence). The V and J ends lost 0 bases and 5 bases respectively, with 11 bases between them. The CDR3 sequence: CASSLGQGTHNEQFF. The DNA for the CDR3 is TGTGCCAGCAGCTTAGGGCAGGGAACCCACAATGAGCAGTTCTTC.

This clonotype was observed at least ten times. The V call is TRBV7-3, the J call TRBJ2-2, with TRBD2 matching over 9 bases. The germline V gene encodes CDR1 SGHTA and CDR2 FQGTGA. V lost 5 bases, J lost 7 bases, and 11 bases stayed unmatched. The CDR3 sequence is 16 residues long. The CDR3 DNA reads TGTGCCAGCAGCCTCAGGACTAGCGCTAGCGGCGGGGAGCTGTTTTTT. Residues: CASSLRTSASGGELFF. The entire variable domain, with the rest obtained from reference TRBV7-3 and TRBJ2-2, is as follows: GAGVSQTPSNKVTEKGKYVELRCDPISGHTALYWYRQSLGQGPEFLIYFQGTGAADDSGLPNDRFFAVRPEGSVSTLKIQRTERGDSAVYLCASSLRTSASGGELFFGEGSRLTVL.

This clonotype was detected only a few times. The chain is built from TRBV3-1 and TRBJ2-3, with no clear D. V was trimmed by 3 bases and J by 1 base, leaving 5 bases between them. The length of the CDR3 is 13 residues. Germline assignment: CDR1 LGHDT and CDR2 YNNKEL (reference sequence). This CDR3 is CASSHLGTDTQYF. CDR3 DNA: TGTGCCAGCAGCCACTTAGGCACAGATACGCAGTATTTT.

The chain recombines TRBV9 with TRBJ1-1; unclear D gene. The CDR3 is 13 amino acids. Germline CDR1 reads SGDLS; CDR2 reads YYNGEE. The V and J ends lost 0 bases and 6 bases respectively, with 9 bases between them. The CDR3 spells CASSVAGTSEAFF. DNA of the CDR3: TGTGCCAGCAGCGTAGCAGGTACATCTGAAGCTTTCTTT.

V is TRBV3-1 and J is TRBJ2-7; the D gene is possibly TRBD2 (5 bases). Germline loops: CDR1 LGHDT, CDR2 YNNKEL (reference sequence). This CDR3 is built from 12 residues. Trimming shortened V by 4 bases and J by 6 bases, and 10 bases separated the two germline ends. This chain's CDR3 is CASSLPRGEQYF. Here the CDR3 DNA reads TGTGCCAGCAGCCTCCCTCGGGGCGAGCAGTACTTC.

CDR3 nucleotides: TGTGCTAGTGGTTTTACAGGGGGGGCCACTGAAGCTTTCTTT. Translation: CASGFTGGATEAFF. This chain joins TRBV12-5 and TRBJ1-1; 8 positions match TRBD1. Germline assignment: CDR1 LGHNT and CDR2 FRNRAP. Trimming cost V 3 bases and J 4 bases; bases outside gene matches: 4. The CDR3 has 14 amino acids.

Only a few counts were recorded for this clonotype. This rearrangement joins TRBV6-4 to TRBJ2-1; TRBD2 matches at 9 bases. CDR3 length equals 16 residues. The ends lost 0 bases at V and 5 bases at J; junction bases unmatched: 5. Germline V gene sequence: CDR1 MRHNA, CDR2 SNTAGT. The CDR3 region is CASSDSGTSKNNEQFF. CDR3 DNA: TGTGCCAGCAGTGACTCTGGGACTAGCAAAAACAATGAGCAGTTCTTC.

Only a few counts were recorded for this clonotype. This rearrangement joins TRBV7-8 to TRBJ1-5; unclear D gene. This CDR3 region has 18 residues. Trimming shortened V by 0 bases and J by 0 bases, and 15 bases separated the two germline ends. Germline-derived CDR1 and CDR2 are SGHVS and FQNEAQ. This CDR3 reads CASSLAPYQAYSNQPQHF. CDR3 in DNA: TGTGCCAGCAGCTTAGCGCCGTATCAGGCGTATAGCAATCAGCCCCAGCATTTT. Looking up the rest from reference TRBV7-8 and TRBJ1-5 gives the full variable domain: GAGVSQSPRYKVAKRGQDVALRCDPISGHVSLFWYQQALGQGPEFLTYFQNEAQLDKSGLPSDRFFAERPEGSVSTLKIQRTQQEDSAVYLCASSLAPYQAYSNQPQHFGDGTRLSIL.

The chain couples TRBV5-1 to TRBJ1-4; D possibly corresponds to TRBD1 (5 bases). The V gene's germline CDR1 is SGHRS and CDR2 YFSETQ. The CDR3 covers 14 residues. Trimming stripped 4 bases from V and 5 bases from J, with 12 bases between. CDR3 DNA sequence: TGCGCCAGCAGCGTGGGGACCCAGAATGAAAAACTGTTTTTT. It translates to CASSVGTQNEKLFF.

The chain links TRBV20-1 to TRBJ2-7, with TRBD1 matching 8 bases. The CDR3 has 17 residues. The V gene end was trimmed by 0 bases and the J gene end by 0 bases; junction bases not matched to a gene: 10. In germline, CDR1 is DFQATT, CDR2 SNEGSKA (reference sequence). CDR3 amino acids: CSAREGQGATGSYEQYF. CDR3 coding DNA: TGCAGTGCTAGAGAAGGGCAGGGGGCTACAGGCTCCTACGAGCAGTACTTC.

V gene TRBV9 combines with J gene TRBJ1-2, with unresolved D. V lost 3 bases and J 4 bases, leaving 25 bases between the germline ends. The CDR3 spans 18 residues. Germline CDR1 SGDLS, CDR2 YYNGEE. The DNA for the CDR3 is TGTGCCAGCAGCGCGGGAATCATGAGGTACCTCGCAAGCTATGGCTACACCTTC. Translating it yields CASSAGIMRYLASYGYTF. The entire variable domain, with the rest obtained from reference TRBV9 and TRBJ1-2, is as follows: DSGVTQTPKHLITATGQRVTLRCSPRSGDLSVYWYQQSLDQGLQFLIQYYNGEERAKGNILERFSAQQFPDLHSELNLSSLELGDSALYFCASSAGIMRYLASYGYTFGSGTRLTVV.

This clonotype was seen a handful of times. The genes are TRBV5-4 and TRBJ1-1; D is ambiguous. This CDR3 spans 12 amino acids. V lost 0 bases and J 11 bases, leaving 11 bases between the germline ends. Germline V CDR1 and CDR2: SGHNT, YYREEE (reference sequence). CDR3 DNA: TGTGCCAGCAGCTTGGAACGGCGGACGGCTTTCTTT. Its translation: CASSLERRTAFF. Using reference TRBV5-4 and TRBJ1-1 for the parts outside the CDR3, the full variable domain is ETGVTQSPTHLIKTRGQQVTLRCSSQSGHNTVSWYQQALGQGPQFIFQYYREEENGRGNFPPRFSGLQFPNYSSELNVNALELDDSALYLCASSLERRTAFFGQGTRLTVV.

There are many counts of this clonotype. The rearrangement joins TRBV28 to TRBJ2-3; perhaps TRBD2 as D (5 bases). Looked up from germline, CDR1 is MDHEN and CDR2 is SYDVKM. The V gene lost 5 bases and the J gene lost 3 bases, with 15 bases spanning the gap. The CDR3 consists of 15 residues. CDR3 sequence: CASSPFGGGTDTQYF. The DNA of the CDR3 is TGTGCCAGCAGTCCGTTTGGAGGCGGGACAGATACGCAGTATTTT. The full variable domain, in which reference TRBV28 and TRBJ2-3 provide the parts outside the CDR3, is DVKVTQSSRYLVKRTGEKVFLECVQDMDHENMFWYRQDPGLGLRLIYFSYDVKMKEKGDIPEGYSVSREKKERFSLILESASTNQTSMYLCASSPFGGGTDTQYFGPGTRLTVL.

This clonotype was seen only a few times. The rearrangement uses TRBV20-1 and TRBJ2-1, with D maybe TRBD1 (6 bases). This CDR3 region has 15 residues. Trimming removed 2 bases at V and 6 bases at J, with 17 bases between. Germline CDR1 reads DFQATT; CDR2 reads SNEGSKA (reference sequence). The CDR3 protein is CSARTSRGSGNEQFF. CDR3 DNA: TGCAGTGCTAGAACCAGCAGGGGATCGGGCAATGAGCAGTTCTTC.